A selection of T cell receptor beta chains follows, all from one sample in a study of OX40 agonist ivuxolimab in advanced cancers. Clones were read by immunoSEQ multiplex PCR, and TCRdb kept only the in-frame ones, dropping some. The table records 50,000 or so clones, about nine tenths of them present only once. This material consisted of CD4+ or CD8+ T cells sorted from blood, taken in a trial of the OX40 agonist ivuxolimab. Receptor source: an adult with an advanced solid tumor such as melanoma, head and neck, liver or kidney cancer. The CDR3 runs from the conserved cysteine through the conserved F or W. Each record gives: clone size, J gene, D gene, V gene, CDR3 protein, CDR3 DNA. A D gene is named only where the DNA matches it firmly. Some rows mark clone size as missing; the rest say once, few, many or name a class of expanded clone.

clone size: .
J gene: TRBJ2-1
D gene: .
V gene: TRBV15
CDR3 protein: CATSRTGSSYNEQFF
CDR3 DNA: TGTGCCACCAGCAGGACGGGGAGCTCCTACAATGAGCAGTTCTTC

clone size: .
J gene: TRBJ2-5
D gene: .
V gene: TRBV29-1
CDR3 protein: CSVDAGTRQETQYF
CDR3 DNA: TGCAGCGTTGACGCCGGGACACGCCAAGAGACCCAGTACTTC

clone size: .
J gene: TRBJ1-1
D gene: .
V gene: TRBV2
CDR3 protein: CAAKVGGLNTEAFF
CDR3 DNA: TGTGCCGCCAAAGTAGGAGGATTGAACACTGAAGCTTTCTTT

clone size: once
J gene: TRBJ2-5
D gene: .
V gene: TRBV5-1
CDR3 protein: CASSYFPGPNQETQYF
CDR3 DNA: TGCGCCAGCAGCTATTTTCCGGGACCCAACCAAGAGACCCAGTACTTC

clone size: .
J gene: TRBJ1-6
D gene: .
V gene: TRBV27
CDR3 protein: CASSLRVGTPSSYNSPLHF
CDR3 DNA: TGTGCCAGCAGTTTAAGGGTTGGGACACCGAGCTCCTATAATTCACCCCTCCACTTT

clone size: .
J gene: TRBJ1-1
D gene: TRBD1
V gene: TRBV5-1
CDR3 protein: CASSFGTGGFEAFF
CDR3 DNA: TGCGCCAGCAGCTTTGGGACAGGGGGCTTTGAAGCTTTCTTT

clone size: .
J gene: TRBJ2-1
D gene: TRBD2
V gene: TRBV29-1
CDR3 protein: CSVEASGGAGYNEQFF
CDR3 DNA: TGCAGCGTTGAGGCCAGCGGGGGCGCCGGTTACAATGAGCAGTTCTTC

clone size: .
J gene: TRBJ1-2
D gene: .
V gene: TRBV4-1
CDR3 protein: CASSQEVRPYGYTF
CDR3 DNA: TGCGCCAGCAGCCAAGAGGTCCGGCCCTATGGCTACACCTTC

clone size: .
J gene: TRBJ1-1
D gene: .
V gene: TRBV6-4
CDR3 protein: CASNEGENTEAFF
CDR3 DNA: TGTGCCAGCAACGAGGGGGAGAACACTGAAGCTTTCTTT

clone size: .
J gene: TRBJ1-1
D gene: .
V gene: TRBV7-2
CDR3 protein: CASSFRVWNTEAFF
CDR3 DNA: TGTGCCAGCAGCTTCAGGGTTTGGAACACTGAAGCTTTCTTT

clone size: .
J gene: TRBJ2-1
D gene: .
V gene: TRBV4-1
CDR3 protein: CASRREERGEQFF
CDR3 DNA: TGCGCCAGCAGAAGGGAAGAGAGGGGTGAGCAGTTCTTC

clone size: .
J gene: TRBJ1-5
D gene: .
V gene: TRBV6-5
CDR3 protein: CATRQGNQPQHF
CDR3 DNA: TGTGCCACACGACAGGGCAATCAGCCCCAGCATTTT

clone size: once
J gene: TRBJ1-2
D gene: TRBD1
V gene: TRBV11-2
CDR3 protein: CASSLPRTGGLYGYTF
CDR3 DNA: TGTGCCAGCAGCTTACCGCGGACAGGGGGTCTTTATGGCTACACCTTC

clone size: once
J gene: TRBJ1-4
D gene: .
V gene: TRBV19
CDR3 protein: CASSGGDTTNEKLFF
CDR3 DNA: TGTGCCAGTAGTGGCGGAGATACAACTAATGAAAAACTGTTTTTT

clone size: .
J gene: TRBJ1-1
D gene: .
V gene: TRBV7-9
CDR3 protein: CASSPTTGGTEAFF
CDR3 DNA: TGTGCCAGCAGCCCTACGACGGGGGGGACTGAAGCTTTCTTT

clone size: .
J gene: TRBJ1-1
D gene: .
V gene: TRBV5-6
CDR3 protein: CASSLAPAEAFF
CDR3 DNA: TGTGCCAGCAGCTTGGCCCCAGCCGAAGCTTTCTTT